Described below is a single T cell receptor beta chain sequence and its context. Its target is unknown. These data belong to a study of post-analysis software for immune sequencing data. Broader study findings: Relative to controls, patients had a few TRBV segments at higher frequency, with TRBV5-6, TRBV5-1 and TRBV20-1 among these. In multiple sclerosis, normalized Chao1 diversity was significantly below that of controls.

Germline values: CDR1 DFQATT, CDR2 SNEGSKA (reference sequence). Trimming cost V 5 bases and J 3 bases; bases outside gene matches: 4. The CDR3 is made up of 13 amino acids. Researchers reported that TCR beta cDNA libraries carried unique molecular identifiers. TCRdb called the PCR reads again in MiXCR, with one record for every CDR3 protein. The sample lists about 460,000 distinct CDR3 sequences; around 40% were seen once. Sequencing was done on a sample of blood. The chain recombines TRBV20-1 with TRBJ1-5, with 7 bases matching TRBD1. The sequence derives from a girl between 10 and 17 years old with multiple sclerosis. CDR3 loop: CSAPGQPNQPQHF. The DNA of the CDR3 is TGCAGTGCTCCGGGACAGCCCAATCAGCCCCAGCATTTT.